This T cell receptor beta chain comes out of a study of blood T cell repertoires in COVID-19. Looked up from germline, CDR1 is MNHEY and CDR2 is SMNVEV (reference sequence). CDR3 length: 13 residues. The V and J ends lost 5 bases and 7 bases respectively, with 14 bases between them. Measured with immunoSEQ multiplex PCR; TCRdb has only the in-frame clones, and not every one. This sample has about 330,000 clones; 88% occur once, and the top ten carry less than 5.5%. Sequencing used PBMCs or T cells enriched from blood (not recorded which). The sequence was collected from a young man who had recovered from COVID-19. The chain has TRBV27 and TRBJ1-2; D is unresolved. CDR3 loop: CASSQRVGPGYTF. The CDR3 nucleotides read TGTGCCAGCAGTCAGAGGGTAGGACCTGGCTACACCTTC.